The rows below give T cell receptor beta chains drawn from one sample of a study of blood T cell repertoires in COVID-19. Method: immunoSEQ multiplex PCR; TCRdb's copy keeps in-frame clones and lacks some. The sample holds hundreds of thousands of clones, over 70% seen once. Sequenced input: peripheral blood. The receptors derive from a woman between 45 and 60 years old with COVID-19, enrolled during active disease. The conserved cysteine and the conserved F or W are not part of the CDR3 here. The order of the fields is V gene, clone size, J gene, CDR3 length, CDR3 protein. Size values are once, few and many counts, or a class for expanded clones, and some rows have none.

V gene: TRBV11-1
clone size: -
J gene: TRBJ1-2
CDR3 length: 11
CDR3 protein: ASSFAQGAGYT

V gene: TRBV9
clone size: few
J gene: TRBJ1-2
CDR3 length: 12
CDR3 protein: ASSGRTGAYGYT

V gene: TRBV11-3
clone size: once
J gene: TRBJ1-1
CDR3 length: 11
CDR3 protein: ASSLTGLTEAF

V gene: TRBV11-3
clone size: -
J gene: TRBJ2-1
CDR3 length: 13
CDR3 protein: ASSFSLAGNNEQF

V gene: TRBV19
clone size: -
J gene: TRBJ2-2
CDR3 length: 10
CDR3 protein: ANRENTGELF

V gene: TRBV7-2
clone size: -
J gene: TRBJ1-6
CDR3 length: 15
CDR3 protein: ASSLDYGRPYNSPLH

V gene: TRBV7-3
clone size: -
J gene: TRBJ2-3
CDR3 length: 14
CDR3 protein: ASSFTSGRGTDTQY

V gene: TRBV6-5
clone size: -
J gene: TRBJ1-2
CDR3 length: 14
CDR3 protein: ASSYSSGRGLYGYT

V gene: TRBV27
clone size: -
J gene: TRBJ2-2
CDR3 length: 13
CDR3 protein: ASSATSGNTGELF

V gene: TRBV5-1
clone size: -
J gene: TRBJ1-2
CDR3 length: 15
CDR3 protein: ASSLLQGLGVVDGYT

V gene: TRBV5-1
clone size: -
J gene: TRBJ2-3
CDR3 length: 11
CDR3 protein: ASSLTGTDTQY

V gene: TRBV6-5
clone size: -
J gene: TRBJ1-2
CDR3 length: 12
CDR3 protein: ASRGGQANYGYT

V gene: TRBV6-5
clone size: -
J gene: TRBJ2-7
CDR3 length: 11
CDR3 protein: ASRLAGGYEQY

V gene: TRBV7-6
clone size: -
J gene: TRBJ2-1
CDR3 length: 13
CDR3 protein: ASSPGTGLYNEQF

V gene: TRBV4-2
clone size: -
J gene: TRBJ2-7
CDR3 length: 12
CDR3 protein: ASSQDRLSYEQY

V gene: TRBV3-1/TRBV3-2
clone size: -
J gene: TRBJ1-2
CDR3 length: 13
CDR3 protein: ASSQAPGTAYGYT

V gene: TRBV5-1
clone size: -
J gene: TRBJ1-6
CDR3 length: 15
CDR3 protein: ASSSSTQSTGNSPLH